The sequence of this TCR beta chain was determined in a study of memory CD4+ T cells and cytomegalovirus serostatus. Study details: Healthy Belgian adult donors included about nine CMV-positive and some 24 CMV-negative people.

Single viable CD3+CD4+CD8-CD45RO+ cells were sorted as the memory CD4+ T cells. Serostatus was set by detecting CMV pp150, pp28, p38, p52 IgG. In the case of this clone: The antigen remains unidentified.

Overall study results and limits: About 40% of the roughly 160 known CMV-associated TCRbeta sequences appeared in CD4+ memory. Repertoires predicted CMV serostatus with median bootstrapped AUC of 0.95.

The ends were cut back, 0 bases at V and 7 bases at J, with 10 bases in the middle. The CDR3 covers 13 residues. Germline loops: CDR1 SGHRS, CDR2 YFSETQ. Data came from immunoSEQ multiplex PCR; TCRdb stores just in-frame clones and leaves some out. The sample has just under 65,000 clones, approximately 71% seen once. The TCR sequence derives from an adult in good health and CMV-seronegative. Sequences were obtained from memory CD4+ T cells from blood. V usage is TRBV5-1 and J usage is TRBJ2-5; D ambiguous. The chain's CDR3 is CASSLDTSGTQYF. The DNA of the CDR3 is TGCGCCAGCAGCTTGGACACCTCAGGGACCCAGTACTTC.